These T cell receptor beta chains were read from a single sample in a study of blood T cells in healthy people across ages. TCRdb re-called the 5' RACE reads through MiXCR, storing one row per CDR3 protein. The sample lists about 1.4 million distinct CDR3 sequences, roughly 60% occurring once. The source material was blood. These receptors all stem from a man aged 18 to 29 in good health. CDR3s include the opening cysteine and the closing phenylalanine or tryptophan. A D gene is named only where the DNA matches it firmly. A row's size may be missing; if present it is once, few, many or a size class.

>few|TRBV20-1|TRBD2|TRBJ2-7
CSARDLGEGYEQYF
TGCAGTGCTAGAGATTTAGGGGAGGGTTACGAGCAGTACTTC
>few|TRBV12-3/TRBV12-4|TRBD1|TRBJ2-7
CASRQGVNSYEQYF
TGTGCCAGCCGACAGGGGGTAAACTCCTACGAGCAGTACTTC
>.|TRBV27|TRBD1|TRBJ1-5
CASSTQGAGQPQHF
TGTGCCAGTTCAACTCAGGGGGCCGGTCAGCCCCAGCATTTT
>.|TRBV4-2|.|TRBJ2-3
CASSQDSGSQYF
TGTGCCAGCAGCCAAGACTCAGGGTCGCAGTATTTT
>.|TRBV25-1|TRBD2|TRBJ2-1
CASSDWGLAGRSYNEQFF
TGTGCCAGCAGTGACTGGGGACTAGCGGGAAGGTCCTACAATGAGCAGTTCTTC
>.|TRBV2|.|TRBJ1-1
CASSEAGILNTEAFF
TGTGCCAGCAGTGAAGCGGGGATTCTGAACACTGAAGCTTTCTTT
>.|TRBV11-2|.|TRBJ1-1
CASSPPWTVNTEAFF
TGTGCCAGCAGCCCCCCCTGGACAGTGAACACTGAAGCTTTCTTT
>.|TRBV5-1|TRBD1|TRBJ2-7
CASRRDRGVHEQYF
TGCGCCAGCAGACGGGACAGGGGAGTCCACGAGCAGTACTTC
>.|TRBV4-1|.|TRBJ1-5
CASSRTWGGGNQPQHF
TGCGCCAGCAGCCGAACCTGGGGCGGCGGCAATCAGCCCCAGCATTTT
>few|TRBV29-1|.|TRBJ2-7
CSAQEAAYEQYF
TGCAGCGCCCAAGAGGCTGCCTACGAGCAGTACTTC
>.|TRBV5-4|TRBD1|TRBJ2-3
CASSLGTGGITDTQYF
TGTGCCAGCAGCTTAGGCACAGGGGGAATCACAGATACGCAGTATTTT
>.|TRBV3-1|.|TRBJ2-7
CASNSYLDGREQYF
TGTGCCAGCAACTCGTACCTCGACGGTCGCGAGCAGTACTTC
>few|TRBV4-1|.|TRBJ2-4
CASSQRPGTQGVQYF
TGCGCCAGCAGCCAGCGCCCGGGGACCCAAGGGGTGCAGTACTTC
>.|TRBV7-9|.|TRBJ2-7
CASSRGAPLSSYEQYF
TGTGCCAGCAGTCGAGGGGCCCCTTTGAGCTCCTACGAGCAGTACTTC
>.|TRBV2|.|TRBJ2-7
CASNSGGLILGYEQYF
TGTGCCAGCAACTCAGGGGGGCTCATTCTCGGGTACGAGCAGTACTTC
>few|TRBV6-1|.|TRBJ2-7
CASSPPDKTYEQYF
TGTGCCAGCAGCCCTCCAGACAAGACCTACGAGCAGTACTTC
>few|TRBV12-3/TRBV12-4|TRBD1|TRBJ1-1
CASSFNTGEVEAFF
TGTGCCAGCAGTTTCAACACAGGGGAAGTTGAAGCTTTCTTT
>few|TRBV7-6|.|TRBJ1-6
CASSLGYLDPNSPLHF
TGTGCCAGCAGCTTAGGGTACCTGGACCCCAATTCACCCCTCCACTTT
>.|TRBV2|TRBD2|TRBJ2-7
CASTLAENPYEQYF
TGTGCCAGCACGCTAGCGGAAAACCCCTACGAGCAGTACTTC
>.|TRBV20-1|TRBD1|TRBJ1-5
CSAASGTGIYSNQPQHF
TGCAGTGCTGCCTCCGGGACAGGGATTTATAGCAATCAGCCCCAGCATTTT
>.|TRBV4-1|TRBD2|TRBJ2-1
CASSQGTSGGEGEQFF
TGCGCCAGCAGCCAAGGCACTAGCGGGGGGGAGGGTGAGCAGTTCTTC
>.|TRBV15|TRBD1|TRBJ2-7
CATSRTNTGTDSYEQYF
TGTGCCACCAGCAGAACTAACACCGGGACAGACTCCTACGAGCAGTACTTC
>.|TRBV18|TRBD1|TRBJ1-6
CASSQGGQENSPLHF
TGTGCCAGCTCCCAGGGCGGACAGGAAAATTCACCCCTCCACTTT
>.|TRBV28|TRBD1|TRBJ1-5
CASAPHTGGGFQPQHF
TGTGCCAGCGCCCCCCACACAGGGGGCGGATTTCAGCCCCAGCATTTT
>.|TRBV4-1|.|TRBJ2-7
CASSQDSRGSSYEQYF
TGCGCCAGCAGCCAAGATTCAAGGGGATCGTCCTACGAGCAGTACTTC
>.|TRBV27|.|TRBJ1-2
CASSLSFRGENYGYTF
TGTGCCAGCAGTTTATCGTTTCGAGGGGAAAACTATGGCTACACCTTC
>.|TRBV6-5|.|TRBJ2-3
CASGDLPGHTQYF
TGTGCCAGCGGTGACCTCCCCGGGCATACGCAGTATTTT
>.|TRBV6-5|.|TRBJ2-7
CASSYGPSNYEQYF
TGTGCCAGCAGTTACGGTCCGTCCAATTACGAGCAGTACTTC
>.|TRBV29-1|TRBD1|TRBJ2-7
CSVEGMVEGQDPYEQYF
TGCAGCGTTGAAGGCATGGTAGAGGGACAGGATCCCTACGAGCAGTACTTC
>.|TRBV7-2|.|TRBJ1-4
CASSLDRVDEKLFF
TGTGCCAGCAGCTTAGACAGGGTAGATGAAAAACTGTTTTTT